The T cell receptor beta chain described here comes from a study of blood T cell repertoires in COVID-19. Whole-study context: Whether acute or convalescent, the COVID-19 samples came from the United States, Italy and Spain.

Clones were read by immunoSEQ multiplex PCR, and TCRdb kept only the in-frame ones, dropping some. The data contain 65,000 to 70,000 clones, less than 85% of them singletons. The CDR3 contains 14 residues. The junction had 4 bases not matched to a gene; V was cut back by 5 bases and J by 4 bases. CDR1 is SGHVS, CDR2 FQNEAQ, per germline. Regarding this clone: The same CDR3 is also encoded by other DNA sequences in this sample.

This chain joins TRBV7-8 and TRBJ1-2; 10 nucleotides agree with TRBD1. The sequenced sample consisted of peripheral blood. This clonotype was sampled from a man older than 75 with active COVID-19. The CDR3 DNA reads TGTGCCAGCAGCAGGGACAGGGGAACCTATGGCTACACCTTC. Translating gives CASSRDRGTYGYTF. Combining the CDR3 with reference TRBV7-8 and TRBJ1-2 gives the whole variable domain GAGVSQSPRYKVAKRGQDVALRCDPISGHVSLFWYQQALGQGPEFLTYFQNEAQLDKSGLPSDRFFAERPEGSVSTLKIQRTQQEDSAVYLCASSRDRGTYGYTFGSGTRLTVV.